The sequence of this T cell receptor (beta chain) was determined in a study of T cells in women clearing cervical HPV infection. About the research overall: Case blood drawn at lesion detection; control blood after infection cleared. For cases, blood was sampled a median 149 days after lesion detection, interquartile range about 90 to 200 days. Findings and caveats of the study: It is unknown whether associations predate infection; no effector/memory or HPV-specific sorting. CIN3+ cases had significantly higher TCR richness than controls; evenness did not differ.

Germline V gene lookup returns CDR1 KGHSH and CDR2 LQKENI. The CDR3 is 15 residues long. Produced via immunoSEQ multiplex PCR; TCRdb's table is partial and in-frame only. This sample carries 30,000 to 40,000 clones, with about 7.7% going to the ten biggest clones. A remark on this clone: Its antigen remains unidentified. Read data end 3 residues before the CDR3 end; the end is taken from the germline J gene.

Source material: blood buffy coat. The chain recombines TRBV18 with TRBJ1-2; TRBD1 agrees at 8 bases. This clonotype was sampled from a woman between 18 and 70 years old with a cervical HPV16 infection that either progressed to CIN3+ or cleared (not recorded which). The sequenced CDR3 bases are TGTGCCAGCTCACCACCGGCCGCAGGACAGGGAACC. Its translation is CASSPPAAGQGT. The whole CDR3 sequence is CASSPPAAGQGTYTF.